The 12 T cell receptor beta chains given below trace back to one sample, sequenced in a study of T cell responses to AZD1222 COVID-19 vaccine (dated by TCRdb to the early 2020s). What this sample's time point label stands for: about 28 days (+/-7) after the second vaccine dose. Library preparation used the immunoSEQ multiplex PCR assay. TCRdb provides this immuneACCESS table in a form limited to in-frame rearrangements. Some clones are lacking; in checked studies, under half of them reflect an unresolved V gene, and why the rest are absent is not known. Within this sample are some 130,000 clones, with approximately 92% of them counted one time only. The ten largest clonotypes hold approximately 6.8% of the sample. The sample was peripheral blood, taken 28 days after the second AZD1222 dose. Receptor source: an adult who received the AZD1222 COVID-19 vaccine.

The chain recombines TRBV28 with TRBJ1-1; D is unclear. The CDR3 length is 13 residues. The germline V and J ends were trimmed by 2 bases and 10 bases, with 14 bases remaining between them. Germline V gene data show CDR1 as MDHEN and CDR2 as SYDVKM. CDR3 in amino acids: CASSLVGTSIAFF. For the CDR3, the DNA is TGTGCCAGCAGTTTAGTCGGCACCTCTATAGCTTTCTTT.

V is TRBV5-8 and J is TRBJ1-5, with 9 bases lining up with TRBD1. There are 14 residues in the CDR3. The J segment lost 5 bases and the V segment lost 3 bases, leaving 3 bases of the junction unmatched. CDR1 and CDR2 from the germline V gene are SGHTS and YDEGEE. CDR3 sequence (DNA): TGTGCCAGCAGCTGGACAGGGGCCTATCAGCCCCAGCATTTT. It is translated as CASSWTGAYQPQHF.

The chain combines TRBV6-1 with TRBJ1-2; D not resolved. Trimming pared 0 bases from V and 6 bases from J, leaving 8 bases between. The CDR3 consists of 13 residues. Germline CDR1 is MNHNS and CDR2 is SASEGT. CDR3 protein: CASSEAENDGYTF. CDR3 coding DNA: TGTGCCAGCAGTGAAGCTGAGAACGATGGCTACACCTTC.

The V call is TRBV30, the J call TRBJ1-5, with a tentative D call TRBD1 (5 bases). With 0 bases removed from V and 2 bases from J, the gap between germline ends came to 14 bases. Germline CDR1 GTSNPN, CDR2 SVGIG (reference sequence). The CDR3 is made up of 16 amino acids. CDR3 in DNA: TGTGCCTGGAGTGTGTCAATGACAGACCGCAATCAGCCCCAGCATTTT. It yields the protein CAWSVSMTDRNQPQHF. Using reference TRBV30 and TRBJ1-5 for the parts outside the CDR3, the full variable domain is SQTIHQWPATLVQPVGSPLSLECTVEGTSNPNLYWYRQAAGRGLQLLFYSVGIGQISSEVPQNLSASRPQDRQFILSSKKLLLSDSGFYLCAWSVSMTDRNQPQHFGDGTRLSIL.

This clone was detected once. This rearrangement joins TRBV30 to TRBJ1-6, with D uncertain. Trimming removed 1 base from V and 14 bases from J, with 9 bases in between. The V gene's germline CDR1 is GTSNPN and CDR2 SVGIG (reference sequence). The CDR3 consists of 11 residues. CDR3 in DNA: TGTGCCTGGAGTGAGTTGGCGGCCCTCCACTTT. The encoded protein is CAWSELAALHF.

The chain uses TRBV6-5 and TRBJ2-1; either TRBD1 or TRBD2 may supply D (5 bases each). Germline V lookup: CDR1 MNHEY, CDR2 SVGAGI. Trimming stripped 6 bases from V and 10 bases from J, with 13 bases between. The CDR3 consists of 12 residues. The CDR3 region is CASSWDQEEQFF. CDR3 bases: TGTGCCAGCAGCTGGGACCAAGAAGAGCAGTTCTTC.

The table lists this clone with a few counts. The V call is TRBV18, the J call TRBJ1-2, with 8 positions matching TRBD1. Losses at the gene ends were 3 bases for V and 3 bases for J; bases not matched to a gene: 6. The germline V gene encodes CDR1 KGHSH and CDR2 LQKENI. The CDR3 is 15 residues long. The CDR3 bases are TGTGCCAGCTCACCGTACAGGGGGTCGGACTATGGCTACACCTTC. Encoded protein: CASSPYRGSDYGYTF.

The V gene is TRBV25-1, the J gene TRBJ2-3; D is possibly TRBD1 (5 bases). CDR1 and CDR2 (germline): MGHDK, SYGVNS. CDR3 length: 15 residues. Between the trimmed V and J ends, which lost 3 bases and 2 bases, there was a span of 12 bases. As DNA, the CDR3 is TGTGCCAGCAGTGAGGGAAGGGGAATCACAGATACGCAGTATTTT. It translates to CASSEGRGITDTQYF.

The rearrangement joins TRBV7-6 to TRBJ1-6; D possibly corresponds to TRBD1 (5 bases). CDR3 size: 15 residues. V lost 1 base to trimming and J lost 6 bases, with 10 bases between them. From germline, CDR1 is SGHVS and CDR2 FNYEAQ. CDR3 DNA: TGTGCCAGCAGCTTAGGAGACAGCACTAATTCACCCCTCCACTTT. Translated, it gives CASSLGDSTNSPLHF.

The rearrangement links TRBV24-1 to TRBJ1-2; no reliable D call. The V gene lost 2 bases and the J gene lost 7 bases, with 16 bases spanning the gap. This CDR3 has 15 residues. Germline-derived CDR1 and CDR2 are KGHDR and SFDVKD. CDR3 nucleotide sequence: TGTGCCACCAGTGATTCCCACTGCCCCTATTGTGGCTACACCTTC. Translation: CATSDSHCPYCGYTF.

This rearrangement joins TRBV27 to TRBJ1-2; the D gene is possibly TRBD1 (6 bases). The length of the CDR3 is 13 residues. Per the germline V gene, CDR1 is MNHEY and CDR2 is SMNVEV (reference sequence). The germline V and J ends were trimmed by 6 bases and 8 bases, with 16 bases remaining between them. As DNA, the CDR3 is TGTGCCAGCAGCCAGACAGGCACGAGCGGCTACACCTTC. Translation gives CASSQTGTSGYTF.

The chain joins TRBV6-5 to TRBJ1-6, with TRBD1 as a possible D gene (6 bases). Trimming shortened V by 2 bases and J by 9 bases, and 11 bases separated the two germline ends. Germline V CDR1 and CDR2: MNHEY, SVGAGI. There are 14 residues in the CDR3. The CDR3 nucleotides read TGTGCCAGCAGTTACGGACAGCGAGGTTCACCCCTCCACTTT. Translation gives CASSYGQRGSPLHF.